The rows below give T cell receptor beta chains drawn from one sample of a study of radiotherapy plus CTLA-4 blockade in lung cancer. Libraries were prepared by immunoSEQ multiplex PCR; TCRdb keeps only in-frame clonotypes and omits some of them. The sample contains more than 50,000 clones, around 77% of which appear only once. This sample comprised peripheral blood, obtained from a patient treated with radiotherapy plus ipilimumab. The receptors were gathered from a human donor with non-small cell lung cancer who had a complete response to radiotherapy plus ipilimumab. The CDR3 runs from the conserved cysteine through the conserved F or W. The order of the fields is V gene, clone size, D gene, J gene, CDR3 protein, CDR3 DNA. The D gene is left open where the match is weak. Clone sizes are given selectively: once, few, many, or a class where the clone is expanded.

TRBV19,NA,NA,TRBJ1-6,CASSMERVLNSPLHF,TGTGCCAGTAGTATGGAGCGAGTTTTAAATTCACCCCTCCACTTT
TRBV4-1,NA,NA,TRBJ2-1,CASSLIGLAHHEQFF,TGCGCCAGCAGTCTAATCGGGCTAGCGCACCATGAGCAGTTCTTC
TRBV27,NA,TRBD2,TRBJ2-1,CASSFGGLAVNEQFF,TGTGCCAGCAGTTTCGGAGGACTAGCCGTCAATGAGCAGTTCTTC
TRBV23-1,NA,NA,TRBJ2-3,CASSQPFLRESTDTQYF,TGCGCCAGCAGTCAACCTTTTTTGAGGGAAAGCACAGATACGCAGTATTTT
TRBV4-3,few,NA,TRBJ1-4,CASSQDGRLEKLFF,TGCGCCAGCAGCCAAGATGGGCGCCTAGAAAAACTGTTTTTT
TRBV29-1,NA,NA,TRBJ1-1,CSVLTDNTEAFF,TGCAGCGTGTTGACAGACAACACTGAAGCTTTCTTT
TRBV28,NA,TRBD1,TRBJ2-1,CASRGLGTGSYNEQFF,TGTGCCAGCAGGGGCCTCGGGACAGGCTCCTACAATGAGCAGTTCTTC
TRBV14,NA,NA,TRBJ2-7,CASSLRDPGDEQYF,TGTGCCAGCAGCCTCCGGGACCCAGGGGACGAGCAGTACTTC
TRBV7-9,NA,TRBD2,TRBJ2-1,CASSPVFREGNEQFF,TGTGCCAGCAGTCCTGTCTTCCGGGAGGGCAATGAGCAGTTCTTC
TRBV9,NA,TRBD2,TRBJ2-7,CASSVGTSPTYEQYF,TGTGCCAGCAGCGTGGGGACTAGCCCTACCTACGAGCAGTACTTC
TRBV5-6,few,NA,TRBJ2-3,CASSTPDRVPLADTQYF,TGTGCCAGCAGTACTCCCGACCGGGTCCCCCTCGCAGATACGCAGTATTTT
TRBV27,NA,TRBD1,TRBJ2-7,CATRIRDSPNYEQYF,TGTGCCACCCGGATAAGGGACAGCCCTAATTACGAGCAGTACTTC
TRBV7-2,NA,NA,TRBJ2-7,CASTRAAGFYEQYF,TGTGCCAGTACCCGGGCAGCGGGCTTCTACGAGCAGTACTTC
TRBV18,NA,TRBD2,TRBJ2-4,CASSPPLGLAGAKNIQYF,TGTGCCAGCTCACCACCCTTAGGACTAGCGGGGGCCAAAAACATTCAGTACTTC
TRBV7-8,NA,TRBD1,TRBJ2-5,CASSAWTGVQGETQYF,TGTGCCAGCAGTGCTTGGACAGGGGTCCAGGGAGAGACCCAGTACTTC